This T cell receptor (beta chain) is drawn from a study of CD8+CD57+ T cells in acquired aplastic anemia. Across the whole study: Each DNA sample taken from sorted CD4+ and CD8+ cells came to roughly 3.5 ug on average.

Findings and limits, study-wide: Overlap between patients and controls comprised about 28 CD8+ CDR3 sequences.

This clonotype came up a few times. Its antigen is still unknown. The CDR3 extends over 17 amino acids. The germline gives CDR1 MGHRA, CDR2 YSYEKL. V dropped 3 bases and J dropped 2 bases, with 17 bases sitting between them. Genomic DNA, the template, was used for profiling of the TCR beta VDJ and CDR3. Each CDR3 protein gets one entry after TCRdb re-called the reads with MiXCR. The data show 200,000 to 250,000 distinct CDR3 sequences, with approximately 35% seen just once and 1.1% held by the top ten. Specimen: sorted CD4+, CD8+, or CD8+CD57+ T cells (not recorded which) from PBMCs. V is TRBV4-1 and J is TRBJ1-5; D remains ambiguous. This clonotype originated in a human donor in good health, serving as a control. The CDR3 nucleotides read TGCGCCAGCAGCCACGGCCGCCTGGGTGTCGGCAATCAGCCCCAGCATTTT. This codes for CASSHGRLGVGNQPQHF.